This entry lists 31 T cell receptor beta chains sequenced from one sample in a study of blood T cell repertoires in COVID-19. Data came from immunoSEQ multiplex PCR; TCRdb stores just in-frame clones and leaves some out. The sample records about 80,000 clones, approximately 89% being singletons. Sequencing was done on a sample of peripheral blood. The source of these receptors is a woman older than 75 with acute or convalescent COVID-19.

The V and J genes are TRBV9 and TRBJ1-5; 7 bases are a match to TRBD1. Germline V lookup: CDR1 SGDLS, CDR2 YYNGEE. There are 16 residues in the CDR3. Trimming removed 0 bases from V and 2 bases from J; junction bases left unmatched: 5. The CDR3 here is CASSVGAGGRNQPQHF. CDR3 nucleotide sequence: TGTGCCAGCAGCGTAGGGGCAGGGGGGCGCAATCAGCCCCAGCATTTT.

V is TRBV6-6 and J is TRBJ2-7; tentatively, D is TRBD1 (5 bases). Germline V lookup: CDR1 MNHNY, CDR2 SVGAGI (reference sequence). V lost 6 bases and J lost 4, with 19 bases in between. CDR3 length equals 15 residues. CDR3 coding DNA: TGTGCCAGCAGGTCTTTAGACGACAGTCCATACGAGCAGTACTTC. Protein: CASRSLDDSPYEQYF.

Here the CDR3 DNA reads TGTGCCAGCTCACCCACGACAGGGGGCAGCACAGATACGCAGTATTTT. Translation gives CASSPTTGGSTDTQYF. The rearrangement joins TRBV18 to TRBJ2-3; TRBD1 matches at 10 bases. This CDR3 spans 16 amino acids. From germline, CDR1 is KGHSH and CDR2 LQKENI. V lost 3 bases to trimming and J lost 0 bases; unmatched junction nucleotides: 3.

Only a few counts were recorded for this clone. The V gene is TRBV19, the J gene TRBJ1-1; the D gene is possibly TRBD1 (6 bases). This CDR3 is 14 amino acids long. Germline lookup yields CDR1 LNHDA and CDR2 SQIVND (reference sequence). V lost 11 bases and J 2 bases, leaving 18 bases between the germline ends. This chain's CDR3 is CAPGGGQLNTEAFF. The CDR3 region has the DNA TGTGCCCCCGGGGGGGGCCAGCTTAACACTGAAGCTTTCTTT.

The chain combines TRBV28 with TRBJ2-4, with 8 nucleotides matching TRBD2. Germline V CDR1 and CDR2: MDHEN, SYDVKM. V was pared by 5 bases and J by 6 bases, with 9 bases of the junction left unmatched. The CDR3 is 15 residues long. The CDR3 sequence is CASSTSGSGGNIQYF. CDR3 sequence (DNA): TGTGCCAGCAGTACGAGCGGGAGCGGGGGAAACATTCAGTACTTC.

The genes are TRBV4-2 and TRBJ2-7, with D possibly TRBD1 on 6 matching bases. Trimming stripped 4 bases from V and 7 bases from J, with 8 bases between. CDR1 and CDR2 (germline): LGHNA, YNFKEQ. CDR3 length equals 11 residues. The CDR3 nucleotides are TGTGCCAGCAGCCCAGGGGTTGAGCAGTACTTC. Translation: CASSPGVEQYF.

DNA of the CDR3: TGTGCCAGCAGTTACATAGGGACACTGAACTATGGCTACACCTTC. Amino acids: CASSYIGTLNYGYTF. The rearrangement links TRBV6-5 to TRBJ1-2; D is perhaps TRBD1 (6 bases). The CDR3 runs 15 residues. Germline assignment: CDR1 MNHEY and CDR2 SVGAGI. V lost 2 bases to trimming and J lost 2 bases, with 12 bases between them.

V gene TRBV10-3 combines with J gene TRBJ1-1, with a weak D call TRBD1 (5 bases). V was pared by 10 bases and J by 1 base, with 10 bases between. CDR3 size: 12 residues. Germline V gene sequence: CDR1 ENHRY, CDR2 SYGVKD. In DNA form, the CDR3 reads TGTGCCAGCGGAGACAGGAACACTGAAGCTTTCTTT. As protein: CASGDRNTEAFF.

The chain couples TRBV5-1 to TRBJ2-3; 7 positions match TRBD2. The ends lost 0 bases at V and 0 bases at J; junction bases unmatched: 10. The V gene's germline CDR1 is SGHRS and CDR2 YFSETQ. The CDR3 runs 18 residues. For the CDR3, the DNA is TGCGCCAGCAGCTTGGCCGGGTTGGGCGGGAGAAGCACAGATACGCAGTATTTT. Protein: CASSLAGLGGRSTDTQYF. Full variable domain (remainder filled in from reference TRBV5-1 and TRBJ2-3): KAGVTQTPRYLIKTRGQQVTLSCSPISGHRSVSWYQQTPGQGLQFLFEYFSETQRNKGNFPGRFSGRQFSNSRSEMNVSTLELGDSALYLCASSLAGLGGRSTDTQYFGPGTRLTVL.

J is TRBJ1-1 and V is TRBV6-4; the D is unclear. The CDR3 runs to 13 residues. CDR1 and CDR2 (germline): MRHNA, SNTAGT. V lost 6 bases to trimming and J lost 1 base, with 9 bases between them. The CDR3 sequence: CASSVTENTEAFF. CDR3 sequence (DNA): TGTGCCAGCAGCGTTACAGAGAACACTGAAGCTTTCTTT.

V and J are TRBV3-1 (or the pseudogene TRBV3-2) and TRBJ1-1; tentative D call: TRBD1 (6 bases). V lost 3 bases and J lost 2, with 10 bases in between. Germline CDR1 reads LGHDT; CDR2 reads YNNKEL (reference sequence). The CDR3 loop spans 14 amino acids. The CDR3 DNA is TGTGCCAGCAGCCACCAGGGACAAAACACTGAAGCTTTCTTT. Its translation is CASSHQGQNTEAFF.

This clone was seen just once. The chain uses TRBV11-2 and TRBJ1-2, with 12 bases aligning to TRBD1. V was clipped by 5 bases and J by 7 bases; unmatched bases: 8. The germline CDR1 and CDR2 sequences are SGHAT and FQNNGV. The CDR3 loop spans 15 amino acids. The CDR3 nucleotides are TGTGCCAGCAGCCCGCCGGGACAGGGGGCTCGTGGCTACACCTTC. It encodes CASSPPGQGARGYTF. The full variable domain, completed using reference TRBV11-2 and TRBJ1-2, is EAGVAQSPRYKIIEKRQSVAFWCNPISGHATLYWYQQILGQGPKLLIQFQNNGVVDDSQLPKDRFSAERLKGVDSTLKIQPAKLEDSAVYLCASSPPGQGARGYTFGSGTRLTVV.

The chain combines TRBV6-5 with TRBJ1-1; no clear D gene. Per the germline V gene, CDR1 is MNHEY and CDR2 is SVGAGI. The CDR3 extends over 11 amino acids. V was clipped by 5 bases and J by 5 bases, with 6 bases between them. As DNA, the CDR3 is TGTGCCAGCAGTCCTAGGACTGAAGCTTTCTTT. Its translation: CASSPRTEAFF.

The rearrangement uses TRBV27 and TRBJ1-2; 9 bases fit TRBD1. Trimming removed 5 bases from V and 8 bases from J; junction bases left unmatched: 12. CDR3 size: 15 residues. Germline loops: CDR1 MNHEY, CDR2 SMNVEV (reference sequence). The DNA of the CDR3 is TGTGCCAGCAGTGGCCGGACAGGGGAGAGGGAAGGCTACACCTTC. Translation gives CASSGRTGEREGYTF.

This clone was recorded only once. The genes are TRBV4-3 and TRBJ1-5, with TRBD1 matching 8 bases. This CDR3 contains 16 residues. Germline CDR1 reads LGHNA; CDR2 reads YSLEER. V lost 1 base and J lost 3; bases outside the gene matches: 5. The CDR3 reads CASSQARGQDNQPQHF. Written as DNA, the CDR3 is TGCGCCAGCAGCCAAGCCAGGGGGCAAGACAATCAGCCCCAGCATTTT.

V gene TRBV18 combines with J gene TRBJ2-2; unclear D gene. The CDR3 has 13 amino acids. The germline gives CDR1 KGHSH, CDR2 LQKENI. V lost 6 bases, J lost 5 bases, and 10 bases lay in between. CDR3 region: CASSQDSTGELFF. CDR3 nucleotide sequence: TGTGCCAGCTCTCAAGACTCAACCGGGGAGCTGTTTTTT.

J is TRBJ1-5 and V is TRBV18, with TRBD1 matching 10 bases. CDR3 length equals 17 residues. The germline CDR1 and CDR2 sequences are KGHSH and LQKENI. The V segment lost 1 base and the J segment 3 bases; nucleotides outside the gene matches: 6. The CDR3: CASSPLGTGAYNQPQHF. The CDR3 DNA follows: TGTGCCAGCTCACCACTCGGGACAGGGGCCTACAATCAGCCCCAGCATTTT.

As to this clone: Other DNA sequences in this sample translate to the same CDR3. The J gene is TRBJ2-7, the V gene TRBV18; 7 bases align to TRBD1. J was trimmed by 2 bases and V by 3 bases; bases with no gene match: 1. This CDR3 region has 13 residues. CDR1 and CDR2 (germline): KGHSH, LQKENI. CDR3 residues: CASSPGTAYEQYF. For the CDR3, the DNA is TGTGCCAGCTCACCTGGGACAGCCTACGAGCAGTACTTC.

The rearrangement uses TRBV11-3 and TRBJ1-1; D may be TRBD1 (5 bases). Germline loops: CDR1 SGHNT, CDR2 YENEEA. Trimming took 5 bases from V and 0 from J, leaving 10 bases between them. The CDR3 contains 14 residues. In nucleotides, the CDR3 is TGTGCCAGCAGCCCCGGGGGGATGAACACTGAAGCTTTCTTT. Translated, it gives CASSPGGMNTEAFF.

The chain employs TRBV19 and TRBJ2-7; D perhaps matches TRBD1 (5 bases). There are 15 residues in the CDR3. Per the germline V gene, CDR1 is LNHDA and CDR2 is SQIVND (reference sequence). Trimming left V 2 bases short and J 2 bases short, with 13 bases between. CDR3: CASSIKGPGAYEQYF. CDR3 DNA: TGTGCCAGTAGTATAAAGGGGCCTGGCGCCTACGAGCAGTACTTC.

This CDR3 reads CASSMTSGHAYNEQFF. The CDR3 DNA reads TGTGCCAGTAGTATGACTAGCGGGCACGCCTACAATGAGCAGTTCTTC. The V and J genes are TRBV19 and TRBJ2-1; 10 bases line up with TRBD2. Per the germline V gene, CDR1 is LNHDA and CDR2 is SQIVND (reference sequence). The J segment lost 2 bases and the V segment lost 3 bases, leaving 4 bases of the junction unmatched. This CDR3 has 16 residues.

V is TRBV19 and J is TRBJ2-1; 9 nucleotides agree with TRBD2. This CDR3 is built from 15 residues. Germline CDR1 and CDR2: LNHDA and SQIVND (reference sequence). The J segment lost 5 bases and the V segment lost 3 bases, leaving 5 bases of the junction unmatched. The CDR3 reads CASSMASGNHNEQFF. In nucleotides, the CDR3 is TGTGCCAGTAGTATGGCTAGCGGGAACCACAATGAGCAGTTCTTC.

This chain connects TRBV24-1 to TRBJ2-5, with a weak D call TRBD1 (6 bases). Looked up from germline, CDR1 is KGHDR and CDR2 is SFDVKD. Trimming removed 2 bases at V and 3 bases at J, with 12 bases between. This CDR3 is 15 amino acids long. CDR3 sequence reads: CATSDSRTAKETQYF. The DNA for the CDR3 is TGTGCCACCAGTGATTCCCGGACAGCTAAAGAGACCCAGTACTTC.

CDR3 loop: CASSPTKNTEAFF. CDR3 DNA sequence: TGTGCCAGCAGCCCTACTAAAAACACTGAAGCTTTCTTT. J is TRBJ1-1 and V is TRBV3-1 (or the pseudogene TRBV3-2); D is unresolved. The germline gives CDR1 LGHDT, CDR2 YNNKEL (reference sequence). Trimming pared 4 bases from V and 2 bases from J, leaving 8 bases between. The CDR3 extends over 13 amino acids.

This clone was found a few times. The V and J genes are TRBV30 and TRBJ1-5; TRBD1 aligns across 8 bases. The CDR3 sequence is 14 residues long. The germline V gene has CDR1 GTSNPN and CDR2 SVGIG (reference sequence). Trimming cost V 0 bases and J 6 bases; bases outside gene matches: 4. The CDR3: CAWSVAGGSQPQHF. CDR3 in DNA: TGTGCCTGGAGTGTAGCAGGGGGCTCTCAGCCCCAGCATTTT.

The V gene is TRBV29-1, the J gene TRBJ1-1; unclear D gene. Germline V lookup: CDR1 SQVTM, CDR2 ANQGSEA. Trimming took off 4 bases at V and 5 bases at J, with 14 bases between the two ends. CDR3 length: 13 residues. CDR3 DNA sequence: TGCAGCGTTGTTGGGAGGGATTGGACTGAAGCTTTCTTT. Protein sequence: CSVVGRDWTEAFF.

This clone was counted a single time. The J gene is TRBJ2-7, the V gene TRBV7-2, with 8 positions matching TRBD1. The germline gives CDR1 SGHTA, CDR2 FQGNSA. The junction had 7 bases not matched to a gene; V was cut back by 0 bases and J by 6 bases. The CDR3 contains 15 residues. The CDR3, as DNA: TGTGCCAGCAGCTTAGCGAGCAGGGGGCAAAGCGAGCAGTACTTC. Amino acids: CASSLASRGQSEQYF.

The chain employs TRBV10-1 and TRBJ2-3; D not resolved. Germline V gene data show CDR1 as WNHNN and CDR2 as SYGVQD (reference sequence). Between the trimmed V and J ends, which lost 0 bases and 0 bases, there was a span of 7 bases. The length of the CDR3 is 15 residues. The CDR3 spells CASSESTRSTDTQYF. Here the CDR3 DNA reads TGCGCCAGCAGTGAGTCGACGCGGAGCACAGATACGCAGTATTTT.

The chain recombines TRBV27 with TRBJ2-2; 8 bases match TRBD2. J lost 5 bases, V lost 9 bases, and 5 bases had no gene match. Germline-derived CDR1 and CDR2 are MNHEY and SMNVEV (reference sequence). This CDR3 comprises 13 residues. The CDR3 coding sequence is TGTGCCAGTCGGGGGGGGTGGACCGGGGAGCTGTTTTTT. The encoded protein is CASRGGWTGELFF.

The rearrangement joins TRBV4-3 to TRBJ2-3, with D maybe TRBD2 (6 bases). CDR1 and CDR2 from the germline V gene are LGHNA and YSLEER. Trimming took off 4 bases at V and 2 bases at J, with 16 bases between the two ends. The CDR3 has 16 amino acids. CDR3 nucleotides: TGCGCCAGCAGCCGAACACGAGGGGAGGTCACAGATACGCAGTATTTT. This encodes CASSRTRGEVTDTQYF.

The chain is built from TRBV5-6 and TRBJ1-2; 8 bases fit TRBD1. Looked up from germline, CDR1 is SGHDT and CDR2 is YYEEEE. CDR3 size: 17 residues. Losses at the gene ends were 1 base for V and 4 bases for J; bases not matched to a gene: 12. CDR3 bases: TGTGCCAGCAGCTTGAGAAATTTCGGACAGGGTATCTATGGCTACACCTTC. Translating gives CASSLRNFGQGIYGYTF.